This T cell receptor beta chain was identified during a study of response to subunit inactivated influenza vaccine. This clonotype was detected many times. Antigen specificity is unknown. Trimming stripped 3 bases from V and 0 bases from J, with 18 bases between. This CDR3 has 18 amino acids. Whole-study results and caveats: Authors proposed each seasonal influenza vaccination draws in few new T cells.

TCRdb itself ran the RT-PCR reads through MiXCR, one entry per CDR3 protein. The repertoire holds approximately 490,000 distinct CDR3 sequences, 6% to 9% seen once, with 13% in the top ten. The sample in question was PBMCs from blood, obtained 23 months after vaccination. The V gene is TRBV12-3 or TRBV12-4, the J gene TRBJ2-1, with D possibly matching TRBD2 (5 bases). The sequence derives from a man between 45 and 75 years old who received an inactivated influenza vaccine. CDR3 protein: CASSFPRGRSSSYNEQFF. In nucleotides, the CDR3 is TGTGCCAGCAGTTTCCCGCGCGGGCGGTCGAGCTCCTACAATGAGCAGTTCTTC.